This T cell receptor beta chain emerged from a study of neoadjuvant anti-PD-1 for oral cavity cancer. For the study at large: Non-progressing patients received a fourth nivolumab dose near day 43, then surgery on days 50-56.

Here immunoSEQ multiplex PCR was the method, and the copy in TCRdb shows in-frame clones only, minus some. The sample lists under 7,500 clones; almost 60% were seen once. Findings of the study overall: Pretreatment Treg/Th17 ratio correlated inversely with post-treatment tumor clonality. Post-treatment tumors with larger preexisting clones showed more shrinkage.

On this clone itself: Its target is not known.

V shed 3 bases and J shed 7 bases, with 10 bases lying between them. Per the germline V gene, CDR1 is SGDLS and CDR2 is YYNGEE. The CDR3 is 12 residues long. This TCR was recovered from a person between 40 and 85 years old with oral cavity squamous cell carcinoma. The chain employs TRBV9 and TRBJ1-2; possibly TRBD1 for D (6 bases). Sequenced material: tumor tissue, taken before nivolumab (anti-PD-1) treatment. CDR3 DNA sequence: TGTGCCAGCAGCGACAGGGCAACTGGCTACACCTTC. It codes for CASSDRATGYTF.